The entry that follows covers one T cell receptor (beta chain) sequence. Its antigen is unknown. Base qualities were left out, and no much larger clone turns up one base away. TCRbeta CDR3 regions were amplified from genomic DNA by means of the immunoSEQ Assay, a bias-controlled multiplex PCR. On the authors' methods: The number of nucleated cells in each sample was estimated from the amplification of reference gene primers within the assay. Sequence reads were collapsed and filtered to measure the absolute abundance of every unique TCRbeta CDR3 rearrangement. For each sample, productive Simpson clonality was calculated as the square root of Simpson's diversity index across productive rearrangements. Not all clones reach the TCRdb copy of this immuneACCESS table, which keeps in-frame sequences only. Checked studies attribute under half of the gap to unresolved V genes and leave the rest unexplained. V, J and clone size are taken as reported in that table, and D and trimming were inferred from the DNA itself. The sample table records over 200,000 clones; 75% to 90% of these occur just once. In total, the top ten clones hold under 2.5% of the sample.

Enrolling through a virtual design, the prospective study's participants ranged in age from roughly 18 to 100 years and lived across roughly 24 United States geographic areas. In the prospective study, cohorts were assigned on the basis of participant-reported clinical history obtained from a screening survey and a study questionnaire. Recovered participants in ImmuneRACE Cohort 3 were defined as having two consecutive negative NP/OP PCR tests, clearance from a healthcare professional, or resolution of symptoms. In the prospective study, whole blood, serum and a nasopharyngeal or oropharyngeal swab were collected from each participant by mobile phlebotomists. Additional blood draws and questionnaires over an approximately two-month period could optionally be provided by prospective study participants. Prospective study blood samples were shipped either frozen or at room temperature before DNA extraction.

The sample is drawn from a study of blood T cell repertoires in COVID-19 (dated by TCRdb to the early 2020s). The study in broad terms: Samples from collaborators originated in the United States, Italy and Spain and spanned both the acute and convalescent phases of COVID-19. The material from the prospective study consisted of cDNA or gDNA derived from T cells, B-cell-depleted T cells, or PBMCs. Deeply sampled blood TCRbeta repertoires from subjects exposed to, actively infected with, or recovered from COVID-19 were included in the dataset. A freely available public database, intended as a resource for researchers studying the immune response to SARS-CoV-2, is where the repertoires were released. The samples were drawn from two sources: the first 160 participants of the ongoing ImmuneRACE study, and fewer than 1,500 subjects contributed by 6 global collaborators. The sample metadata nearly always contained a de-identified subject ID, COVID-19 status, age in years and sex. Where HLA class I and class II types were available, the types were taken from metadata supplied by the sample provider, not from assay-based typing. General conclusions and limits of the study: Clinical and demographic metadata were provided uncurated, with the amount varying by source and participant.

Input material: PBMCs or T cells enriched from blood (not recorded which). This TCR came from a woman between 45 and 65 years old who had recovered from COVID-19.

The encoded CDR3 is CASSPSVGYTF. The bases are TGTGCCAGCTCACCCTCGGTTGGCTACACCTTC. The sequence links TRBV18 to TRBJ1-2; no confident D gene assignment can be made. The CDR1 and CDR2 encoded by the germline V gene are KGHSH and LQKENI. Reading from cysteine to phenylalanine, the CDR3 counts 11 amino acids. This entry keeps only the CDR3 DNA: 33 bases, framed from base 1. V gives up 3 bases and J gives up 7 bases, and the segment between their germline ends measures 6 bases.